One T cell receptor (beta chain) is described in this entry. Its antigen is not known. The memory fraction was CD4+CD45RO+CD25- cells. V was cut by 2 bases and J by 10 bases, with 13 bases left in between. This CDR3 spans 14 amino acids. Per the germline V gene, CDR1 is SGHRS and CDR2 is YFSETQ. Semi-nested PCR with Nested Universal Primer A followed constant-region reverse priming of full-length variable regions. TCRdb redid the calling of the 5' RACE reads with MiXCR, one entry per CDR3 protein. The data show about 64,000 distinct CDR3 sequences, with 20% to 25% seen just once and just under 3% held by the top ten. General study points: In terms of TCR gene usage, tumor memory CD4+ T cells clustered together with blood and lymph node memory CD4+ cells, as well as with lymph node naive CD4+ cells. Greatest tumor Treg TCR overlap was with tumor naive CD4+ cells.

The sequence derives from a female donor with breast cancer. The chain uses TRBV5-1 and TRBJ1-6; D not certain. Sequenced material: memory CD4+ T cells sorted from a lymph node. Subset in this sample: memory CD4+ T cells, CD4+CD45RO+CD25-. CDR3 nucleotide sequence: TGCGCCAGCAGCTTTGTTAGCGGGGAATCACCCCTCCACTTT. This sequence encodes CASSFVSGESPLHF. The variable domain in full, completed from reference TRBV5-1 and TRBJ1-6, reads KAGVTQTPRYLIKTRGQQVTLSCSPISGHRSVSWYQQTPGQGLQFLFEYFSETQRNKGNFPGRFSGRQFSNSRSEMNVSTLELGDSALYLCASSFVSGESPLHFGNGTRLTVT.